This TCR beta chain derives from a study of blood T cell repertoires in COVID-19. Study context: Sources were T cells, B-cell-depleted T cells, or PBMCs; the material itself was cDNA or gDNA.

V gave up 2 bases and J gave up 4 bases; unmatched junction bases: 6. CDR3 length: 15 amino acids. Germline V gene sequence: CDR1 MNHEY, CDR2 SVGAGI. Libraries were prepared by immunoSEQ multiplex PCR; TCRdb keeps only in-frame clonotypes and omits some of them. The sample yields approximately 260,000 clones, about 80% seen once. This TCR was recovered from a woman aged 80 or older with acute or convalescent COVID-19. The sample taken for sequencing was peripheral blood. This sequence joins TRBV6-5 and TRBJ2-7, with 9 bases identical to TRBD1. The CDR3 sequence is CASSYMRQGGYEQYF. DNA of the CDR3: TGTGCCAGCAGTTACATGAGACAGGGGGGGTACGAGCAGTACTTC.